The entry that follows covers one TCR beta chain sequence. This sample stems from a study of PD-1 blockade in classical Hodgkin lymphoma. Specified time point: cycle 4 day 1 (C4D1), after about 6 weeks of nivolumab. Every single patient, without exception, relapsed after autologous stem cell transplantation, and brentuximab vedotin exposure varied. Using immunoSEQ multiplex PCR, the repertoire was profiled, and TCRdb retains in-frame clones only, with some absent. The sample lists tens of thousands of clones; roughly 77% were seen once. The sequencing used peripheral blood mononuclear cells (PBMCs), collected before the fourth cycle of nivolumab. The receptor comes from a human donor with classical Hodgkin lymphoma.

DNA of the CDR3: TGTGCCAGCAGTGAAGTACAGGGCACAGGCTACACCTTC. This gives the protein CASSEVQGTGYTF. The V gene is TRBV6-1, the J gene TRBJ1-2; possible D gene TRBD1, 6 bases. Trimming removed 1 base at V and 8 bases at J, with 11 bases between. CDR1 is MNHNS and CDR2 is SASEGT in the germline V gene. CDR3 size: 13 residues.